This passage covers 27 T cell receptor beta chains from one sample sequenced in a study of shared T cell receptors in the human thymus. Assay: immunoSEQ multiplex PCR; the TCRdb copy retains only in-frame clones and omits some. The repertoire holds roughly 700,000 clones, roughly 90% seen once, with around 0.0099% in the top ten. The same specimen was also included in a second study, on human thymus T cells.

Specimen: thymocytes. The origin of the receptors is a boy under two years old with a congenital heart defect.

This chain uses TRBV5-4 with TRBJ2-3; 9 bases line up with TRBD1. This CDR3 has 17 amino acids. Germline V lookup: CDR1 SGHNT, CDR2 YYREEE (reference sequence). V lost 4 bases and J lost 5; bases outside the gene matches: 14. The CDR3 sequence is CASSPGGQGQAGDTQYF. The DNA of the CDR3 is TGTGCCAGCAGCCCAGGGGGACAGGGTCAGGCGGGAGATACGCAGTATTTT.

The rearrangement links TRBV15 to TRBJ2-1; the match to TRBD2 covers 10 bases. Germline lookup yields CDR1 LNHNV and CDR2 YYDKDF (reference sequence). Germline trimming cut 3 bases from V and 3 bases from J; bases unmatched to any gene: 5. There are 16 residues in the CDR3. The CDR3 nucleotides read TGTGCCACCAGCAGTAAAGCGGGAGGGCTCTACAATGAGCAGTTCTTC. This gives the protein CATSSKAGGLYNEQFF.

This clone was detected a few times. This rearrangement joins TRBV18 to TRBJ1-1, with a possible D match to TRBD1 (5 bases). The CDR3 extends over 14 amino acids. V lost 10 bases and J 0 bases, leaving 15 bases between the germline ends. Germline lookup yields CDR1 KGHSH and CDR2 LQKENI. As DNA, the CDR3 is TGTGCCAACAAACGGCGGGGGATGAACACTGAAGCTTTCTTT. This translates into CANKRRGMNTEAFF.

V usage is TRBV7-2 and J usage is TRBJ2-3, with TRBD2 identical over 11 bases. CDR1 and CDR2 from the germline V gene are SGHTA and FQGNSA. Germline trimming cut 3 bases from V and 2 bases from J; bases unmatched to any gene: 4. The CDR3 length is 16 residues. The CDR3, as DNA: TGTGCCAGCAGCTTTCCGGGACTAGCGGACACAGATACGCAGTATTTT. Translating gives CASSFPGLADTDTQYF. Combining the CDR3 with reference TRBV7-2 and TRBJ2-3 gives the whole variable domain GAGVSQSPSNKVTEKGKDVELRCDPISGHTALYWYRQSLGQGLEFLIYFQGNSAPDKSGLPSDRFSAERTGGSVSTLTIQRTQQEDSAVYLCASSFPGLADTDTQYFGPGTRLTVL.

The chain carries TRBV7-2 and TRBJ2-3; D possibly corresponds to TRBD2 (5 bases). The germline V and J ends were trimmed by 0 bases and 5 bases, with 12 bases remaining between them. Germline CDR1 and CDR2: SGHTA and FQGNSA. There are 15 residues in the CDR3. DNA for the CDR3: TGTGCCAGCAGCTTAGCTATGTACGGGAAAGATACGCAGTATTTT. It translates to CASSLAMYGKDTQYF.

The V and J genes are TRBV7-2 and TRBJ1-2; 8 nucleotides agree with TRBD1. With V trimmed by 5 bases and J by 0 bases, 11 bases remained unmatched. Germline CDR1 and CDR2: SGHTA and FQGNSA. This CDR3 spans 17 amino acids. The CDR3 DNA reads as TGTGCCAGCAGCGCCGGACAGGGTAAAGGGCCTAACTATGGCTACACCTTC. It yields the protein CASSAGQGKGPNYGYTF.

V gene TRBV30 combines with J gene TRBJ2-5; D is possibly TRBD2 (7 bases). The closer fit of TRBJ2-7 to the DNA end suggests the J call may be wrong. CDR1 is GTSNPN and CDR2 is SVGIG in the germline V gene (reference sequence). There are 16 residues in the CDR3. CDR3 nucleotide sequence: TGTGCCTGGAGTCTCATCGCGGGGGCAAGCTCCTACGAGCAGTACTTC. Its translation: CAWSLIAGASSYEQYF.

This clone was detected a few times. The chain couples TRBV7-9 to TRBJ2-5; 13 bases are shared with TRBD2. The CDR3 sequence is 16 residues long. V was clipped by 3 bases and J by 5 bases; unmatched bases: 6. CDR1 is SEHNR, CDR2 FQNEAQ, per germline (reference sequence). This CDR3 reads CASSFGTSGAAETQYF. CDR3 coding DNA: TGTGCCAGCAGCTTCGGGACTAGCGGGGCCGCGGAGACCCAGTACTTC.

V usage is TRBV4-2 and J usage is TRBJ2-5; TRBD2 matches at 7 bases. This CDR3 is 18 amino acids long. Germline CDR1 is LGHNA and CDR2 is YNFKEQ. V dropped 1 base and J dropped 1; count of bases not matched to a gene: 12. CDR3 protein: CASSQGVWREWSQETQYF. The DNA for the CDR3 is TGTGCCAGCAGCCAAGGAGTGTGGCGGGAGTGGAGCCAAGAGACCCAGTACTTC.

This clone was seen a single time. The chain employs TRBV7-2 and TRBJ2-5, with D maybe TRBD2 (5 bases). Germline CDR1 SGHTA, CDR2 FQGNSA. The V end was cut by 5 bases, the J end by 5 bases, with 12 bases between. The CDR3 consists of 13 residues. CDR3 bases: TGTGCCAGCAGCGATAATGAGCGGGAGACCCAGTACTTC. This gives the protein CASSDNERETQYF.

The chain couples TRBV15 to TRBJ2-3; D is unclear. The germline gives CDR1 LNHNV, CDR2 YYDKDF (reference sequence). The CDR3 extends over 18 amino acids. V was trimmed by 0 bases and J by 3 bases, leaving 19 bases between them. The CDR3 region is CATSRETKQFRMTDTQYF. CDR3 in DNA: TGTGCCACCAGCAGAGAGACAAAACAGTTTCGGATGACAGATACGCAGTATTTT.

The rearrangement uses TRBV4-1 and TRBJ2-2, with unresolved D. The CDR3 is made up of 13 amino acids. Per the germline V gene, CDR1 is MGHRA and CDR2 is YSYEKL. With 4 bases removed from V and 6 bases from J, the gap between germline ends came to 9 bases. CDR3 DNA: TGCGCCAGCAGCCCCCGAGTAGCCGGGGAGCTGTTTTTT. It codes for CASSPRVAGELFF.

The chain uses TRBV5-1 and TRBJ2-3; 7 nucleotides agree with TRBD2. Looked up from germline, CDR1 is SGHRS and CDR2 is YFSETQ. The CDR3 has 17 residues. The junction had 7 bases not matched to a gene; V was cut back by 0 bases and J by 0 bases. CDR3 bases: TGCGCCAGCAGCTTGGAGGACCAGCGGGGTAGCACAGATACGCAGTATTTT. This encodes CASSLEDQRGSTDTQYF.

The chain uses TRBV4-1 and TRBJ1-5; TRBD1 matches 7 bases. With V trimmed by 0 bases and J by 3 bases, 8 bases remained unmatched. The V gene's germline CDR1 is MGHRA and CDR2 YSYEKL. This CDR3 has 17 residues. The CDR3 spells CASSQEPNGQVNQPQHF. The CDR3, as DNA: TGCGCCAGCAGCCAAGAGCCTAACGGACAGGTCAATCAGCCCCAGCATTTT.

The rearrangement joins TRBV28 to TRBJ2-3; D is possibly TRBD2 (6 bases). V dropped 7 bases and J dropped 0 bases, with 17 bases sitting between them. Per germline, CDR1 MDHEN and CDR2 SYDVKM. The CDR3 runs 16 residues. The CDR3 sequence: CASIGNSGYSTDTQYF. The CDR3 bases are TGTGCCAGCATTGGAAATAGCGGCTACAGCACAGATACGCAGTATTTT.

This clone was recorded only once. One end of the junction varies from germline; a read error may be responsible. This chain connects TRBV2 to TRBJ2-3; 7 bases match TRBD2. The CDR3 runs to 11 residues. Germline V gene lookup returns CDR1 SNHLY and CDR2 FYNNEI. CDR3 nucleotides: TGTGCCAGTCAAGGGCTAGCGGAGATGCCGTTT. Translated, it gives CASQGLAEMPF.

The J gene is TRBJ2-3, the V gene TRBV7-2, with a tentative D call TRBD2 (5 bases). V was cut by 5 bases and J by 5 bases, with 17 bases left in between. CDR1 and CDR2 from the germline V gene are SGHTA and FQGNSA. This CDR3 region has 15 residues. The chain's CDR3 is CASSPRHATIDTQYF. CDR3 in DNA: TGTGCCAGCAGCCCTAGACACGCGACTATAGATACGCAGTATTTT. The variable domain in full, with the rest retrieved from reference TRBV7-2 and TRBJ2-3, is GAGVSQSPSNKVTEKGKDVELRCDPISGHTALYWYRQSLGQGLEFLIYFQGNSAPDKSGLPSDRFSAERTGGSVSTLTIQRTQQEDSAVYLCASSPRHATIDTQYFGPGTRLTVL.

The chain couples TRBV30 to TRBJ1-2, with a weak D call TRBD1 (6 bases). This CDR3 region has 16 residues. Trimming cost V 3 bases and J 4 bases, with 21 bases left between them. Looked up from germline, CDR1 is GTSNPN and CDR2 is SVGIG (reference sequence). The CDR3 here is CAWSPAGGPPGYGYTF. The CDR3 nucleotides read TGTGCCTGGAGCCCTGCGGGGGGGCCCCCGGGCTATGGCTACACCTTC.

The gene calls are TRBV10-3 and TRBJ2-7, with 7 positions matching TRBD2. The CDR3 is 15 residues long. Trimming at V came to 6 bases and at J to 4 bases, leaving 12 bases not matched to a gene. Germline CDR1 reads ENHRY; CDR2 reads SYGVKD. DNA of the CDR3: TGTGCCATCAGGCCAGGGAGGGGCCTCCCATACGAGCAGTACTTC. It encodes CAIRPGRGLPYEQYF.

With respect to this clone: This CDR3 is also generated by other DNA sequences in the sample. The chain recombines TRBV2 with TRBJ2-7; a possible D gene is TRBD1 (5 bases). CDR1 is SNHLY and CDR2 is FYNNEI in the germline V gene. There are 12 residues in the CDR3. V gave up 7 bases and J gave up 2 bases, with 9 bases separating them. The CDR3 protein is CASTGKPYEQYF. CDR3 in DNA: TGTGCCAGCACAGGGAAGCCCTACGAGCAGTACTTC.

The rearrangement links TRBV4-1 to TRBJ2-3; 9 bases align to TRBD2. V lost 0 bases to trimming and J lost 4 bases; unmatched junction nucleotides: 8. The CDR3 extends over 17 amino acids. CDR1 is MGHRA, CDR2 YSYEKL, per germline. For the CDR3, the DNA is TGCGCCAGCAGCCAAGATGCCCAGCGGGAGGACGCAGATACGCAGTATTTT. Amino acids: CASSQDAQREDADTQYF.

The chain uses TRBV28 and TRBJ2-7; TRBD1 agrees at 8 bases. Trimming took 3 bases from V and 2 from J; bases not matched to a gene: 12. The CDR3 consists of 17 residues. Germline V gene data show CDR1 as MDHEN and CDR2 as SYDVKM. CDR3 DNA: TGTGCCAGCAGTTTCGGGACGACAGGGGAGAAACCCTACGAGCAGTACTTC. Translating gives CASSFGTTGEKPYEQYF.

The rearrangement joins TRBV19 to TRBJ2-3; TRBD2 matches 10 bases. The CDR3 has 16 amino acids. Germline CDR1 reads LNHDA; CDR2 reads SQIVND (reference sequence). V lost 7 bases and J lost 3; bases outside the gene matches: 10. The CDR3 sequence is CASTNIAGGMTDTQYF. In nucleotides, the CDR3 is TGTGCCAGTACCAACATAGCGGGAGGTATGACAGATACGCAGTATTTT.

The chain couples TRBV6-5 to TRBJ2-3; perhaps TRBD1 as D (5 bases). The CDR3 length is 15 residues. The V and J ends lost 3 bases and 2 bases respectively, with 12 bases between them. Germline V CDR1 and CDR2: MNHEY, SVGAGI. The DNA for the CDR3 is TGTGCCAGCAGTTATCAGGGCAAGCCCACAGATACGCAGTATTTT. This codes for CASSYQGKPTDTQYF.

This chain joins TRBV4-2 and TRBJ2-2, with D tentatively TRBD2 (6 bases). The CDR3 is 19 amino acids. V was shortened by 1 base and J by 1 base, with 19 bases between the two germline ends. Per germline, CDR1 LGHNA and CDR2 YNFKEQ. The CDR3 nucleotides read TGTGCCAGCAGCCAAGCGATCGGCGGGGCGGGAAGGAACACCGGGGAGCTGTTTTTT. Its protein product is CASSQAIGGAGRNTGELFF.

This chain connects TRBV11-2 to TRBJ2-7; D remains unclear. The CDR3 covers 14 residues. Trimming removed 5 bases at V and 5 bases at J, with 16 bases between. Germline V CDR1 and CDR2: SGHAT, FQNNGV. CDR3 bases: TGTGCCAGCAGCCCCCCCCCATACATCCACGAGCAGTACTTC. Protein sequence: CASSPPPYIHEQYF.

The rearrangement joins TRBV4-3 to TRBJ1-1; 9 positions match TRBD1. J was trimmed by 5 bases and V by 2 bases; bases with no gene match: 15. Germline V gene lookup returns CDR1 LGHNA and CDR2 YSLEER. This CDR3 comprises 18 residues. For the CDR3, the DNA is TGCGCCAGCAGCCAATTCACTAACCCCCGGGACAGGGAAACTGAAGCTTTCTTT. It yields the protein CASSQFTNPRDRETEAFF.